This T cell receptor (beta chain) was observed in a study of T cells in Graves' hyperthyroidism and ophthalmopathy. A patient was excluded if there was uncontrolled infection, other autoimmune disease, pregnancy or lactation. PBMCs came from around 9.7 ml fresh peripheral blood. J was trimmed by 4 bases and V by 3 bases; bases with no gene match: 9. Germline V CDR1 and CDR2: DFQATT, SNEGSKA (reference sequence). This CDR3 contains 15 residues. The source material, RNA transcripts, was used to amplify TCR beta CDR3 regions. TCR CDR3 underwent first-round RT-PCR with the HTBI primer set. TCRdb re-derived calls from the multiplex PCR reads in MiXCR, one entry per CDR3 protein. Of around 290,000 distinct CDR3 sequences listed, 10% to 15% were seen once; the top ten hold roughly 7.5%. Many counts were recorded for this clonotype. Its specificity is unknown. General study findings and limits: Blood also held most thyroid clonotypes expanded beyond 0.001.

The sequenced sample consisted of blood. The rearrangement joins TRBV20-1 to TRBJ2-3; 8 nucleotides match TRBD1. The receptor was derived from a woman aged 25 to 39 with Graves' hyperthyroidism that later progressed to Graves' ophthalmopathy. CDR3: CSARRTGPSADTQYF. The CDR3 DNA follows: TGCAGTGCTAGGAGGACAGGGCCGTCAGCAGATACGCAGTATTTT.